This TCR beta chain was sequenced during a study of shared clonotypes between healthy human individuals. CDR1 is MDHEN and CDR2 is SYDVKM in the germline V gene. V dropped 3 bases and J dropped 2 bases, with 10 bases sitting between them. CDR3 length: 14 residues. Ten immunoSEQ deep assay plates were used to sequence the DNA of unsorted PBMCs. The protocol was immunoSEQ multiplex PCR, while the TCRdb copy is restricted to in-frame clones and leaves out a portion. Of approximately 500,000 clones in the sample, roughly 80% were seen once. The clonotype was recovered from a woman in her thirties or forties in good health. Some clones in this sample may be carry-over from other donors' samples. This chain connects TRBV28 to TRBJ2-5, with a weak D call TRBD2 (6 bases). The sample consisted of PBMCs. CDR3: CASSFYSGQETQYF. DNA of the CDR3: TGTGCCAGCAGTTTTTATAGCGGACAAGAGACCCAGTACTTC.